This T cell receptor beta chain was obtained from a study of blood T cell repertoires in COVID-19. The data were produced by immunoSEQ multiplex PCR, yet TCRdb's version contains in-frame clones alone and is incomplete. The sample carries 300,000 or so clones, roughly nine tenths recorded once. Germline V gene lookup returns CDR1 SGHVS and CDR2 FQNEAQ. This CDR3 spans 13 amino acids. Trimming stripped 5 bases from V and 4 bases from J, with 11 bases between. The chain is built from TRBV7-8 and TRBJ1-1; D is uncertain. Sequencing was carried out using PBMCs or T cells enriched from blood (not recorded which). The TCR sequence derives from a woman aged 30 to 39 who had recovered from COVID-19. CDR3 residues: CASSPSGVTEAFF. The CDR3, as DNA: TGTGCCAGCAGCCCAAGCGGGGTCACTGAAGCTTTCTTT.